This T cell receptor (beta chain) was captured in a study of cytomegalovirus exposure and HLA in healthy donors. Study summary: One earlier analysis, a look at approximately 190 million T cells, found roughly 120 million unique TCR beta sequences.

Whole-study findings and limits: Overall, approximately 150 TCR beta chains were annotated as cytomegalovirus-associated. HLA-A and HLA-B allele assignments for most subjects were reportedly predicted accurately using TCR beta sequences. The Asian-associated ancestry cluster reportedly had fewer N-insertions than the roughly 670-donor mean in a later analysis.

This clone was counted once. Its antigen is as yet unknown. This CDR3 region has 15 residues. Germline-derived CDR1 and CDR2 are KGHSH and LQKENI. The V and J ends lost 1 base and 5 bases, in that order; junction bases with no gene match: 6. The PCR employed 60 Vbeta primers together with 13 Jbeta primers. Clones were read by immunoSEQ multiplex PCR, and TCRdb kept only the in-frame ones, dropping some. This sample has around 200,000 clones, with 80% found just once. The chain joins TRBV18 to TRBJ1-1; 8 nucleotides agree with TRBD1. Sequenced: PBMCs. This receptor was taken from a boy aged 5-17 years in good health and CMV-seronegative. CDR3 residues: CASSPRVTGETEAFF. CDR3 sequence (DNA): TGTGCCAGCTCACCACGGGTGACAGGGGAAACTGAAGCTTTCTTT.